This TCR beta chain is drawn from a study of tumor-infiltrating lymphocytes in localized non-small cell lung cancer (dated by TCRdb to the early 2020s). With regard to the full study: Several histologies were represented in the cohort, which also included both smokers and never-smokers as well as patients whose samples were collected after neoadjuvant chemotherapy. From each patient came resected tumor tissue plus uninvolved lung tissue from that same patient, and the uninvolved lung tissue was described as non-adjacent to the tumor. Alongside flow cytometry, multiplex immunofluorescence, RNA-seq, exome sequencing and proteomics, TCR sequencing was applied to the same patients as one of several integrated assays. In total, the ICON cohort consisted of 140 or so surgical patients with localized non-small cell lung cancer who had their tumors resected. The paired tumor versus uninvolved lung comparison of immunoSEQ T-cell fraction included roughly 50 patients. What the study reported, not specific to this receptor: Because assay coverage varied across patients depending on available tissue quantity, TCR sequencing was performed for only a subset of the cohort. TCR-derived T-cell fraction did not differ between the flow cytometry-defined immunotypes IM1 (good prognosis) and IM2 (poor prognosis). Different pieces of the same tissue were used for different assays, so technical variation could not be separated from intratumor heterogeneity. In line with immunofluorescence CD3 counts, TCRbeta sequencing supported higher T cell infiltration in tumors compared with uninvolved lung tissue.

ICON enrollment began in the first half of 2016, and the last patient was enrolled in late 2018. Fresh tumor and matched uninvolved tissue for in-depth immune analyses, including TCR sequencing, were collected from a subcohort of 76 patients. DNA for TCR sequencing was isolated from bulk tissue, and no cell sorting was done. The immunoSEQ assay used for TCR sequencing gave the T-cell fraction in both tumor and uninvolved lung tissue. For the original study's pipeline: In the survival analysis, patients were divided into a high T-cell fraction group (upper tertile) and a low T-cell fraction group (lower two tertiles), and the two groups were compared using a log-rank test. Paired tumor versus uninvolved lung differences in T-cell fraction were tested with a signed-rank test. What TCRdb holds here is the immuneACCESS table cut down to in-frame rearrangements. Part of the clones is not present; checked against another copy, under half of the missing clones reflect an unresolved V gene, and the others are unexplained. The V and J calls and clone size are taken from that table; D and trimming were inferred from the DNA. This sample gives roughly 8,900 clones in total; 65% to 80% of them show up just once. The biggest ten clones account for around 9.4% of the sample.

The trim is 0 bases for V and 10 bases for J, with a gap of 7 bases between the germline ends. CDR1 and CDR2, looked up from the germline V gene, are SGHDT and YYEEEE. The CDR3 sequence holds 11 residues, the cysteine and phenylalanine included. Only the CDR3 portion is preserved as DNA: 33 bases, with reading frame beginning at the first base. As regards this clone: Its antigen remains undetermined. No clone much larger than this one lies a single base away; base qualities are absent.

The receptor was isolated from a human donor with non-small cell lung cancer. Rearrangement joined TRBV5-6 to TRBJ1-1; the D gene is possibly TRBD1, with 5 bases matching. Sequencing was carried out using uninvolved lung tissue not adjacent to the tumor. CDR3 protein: CASSLAGRAFF. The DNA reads TGTGCCAGCAGCTTGGCAGGGAGAGCTTTCTTT.